The 5 T cell receptor beta chains below come from one sample, sequenced in a study of T cell clonality in common variable immunodeficiency. Data came from immunoSEQ multiplex PCR; TCRdb stores just in-frame clones and leaves some out. The sample is made up of roughly 70,000 clones, none counted only once. The sequencing input was peripheral blood mononuclear cells. Every receptor here comes from a person aged 18-70 years in good health.

This clone appeared many times. The CDR3 goes on 3 residues after the read ends, and that part is filled in from the germline J gene. J is TRBJ1-2 and V is TRBV29-1, with 8 bases fitting TRBD1. The germline gives CDR1 SQVTM, CDR2 ANQGSEA. The trim removed 1 base at V and 7 bases at J, leaving 8 bases unmatched. The CDR3 contains 14 residues. CDR3 sequence: CSVEGGQGAGGYTF. The CDR3 DNA, read in part, is TGCAGCGTTGAAGGGGGGCAGGGGGCCGGTGGC. Full variable domain (outside the CDR3, taken from reference TRBV29-1 and TRBJ1-2): SAVISQKPSRDICQRGTSLTIQCQVDSQVTMMFWYRQQPGQSLTLIATANQGSEATYESGFVIDKFPISRPNLTFSTLTVSNMSPEDSSIYLCSVEGGQGAGGYTFGSGTRLTVV.

This clone was seen at least ten times. With the read ending 3 residues before the CDR3 end, the germline J gene is used to fill in that end. The V call is TRBV6-1, the J call TRBJ2-5; 7 bases map to TRBD1. The V gene's germline CDR1 is MNHNS and CDR2 SASEGT. V was pared by 4 bases and J by 1 base, with 6 bases of the junction left unmatched. This CDR3 has 15 amino acids. CDR3 DNA, as far as it was read: TGTGCCAGCAGTGGGGACACAGGGGTCCAAGAGACC. Encoded protein: CASSGDTGVQET. The CDR3 reads in full as CASSGDTGVQETQYF.

This clone occurred many times. The read comes to an end 3 residues before the CDR3 does, leaving the germline J gene to fill in the end. The chain recombines TRBV11-2 with TRBJ2-2; unclear D gene. This CDR3 is 14 amino acids long. Trimming pared 1 base from V and 1 base from J, leaving 4 bases between. Per germline, CDR1 SGHAT and CDR2 FQNNGV. Incomplete CDR3 DNA: TGTGCCAGCAGCTTAGGCGGGAACACCGGGGAG. Its protein is CASSLGGNTGE. The full CDR3 protein is CASSLGGNTGELFF.

This clone was observed at least ten times. The CDR3 extends 3 residues past the end of the read, so its final part is completed from the germline J gene. The chain recombines TRBV19 with TRBJ2-4; D is perhaps TRBD2 (6 bases). Germline CDR1 reads LNHDA; CDR2 reads SQIVND (reference sequence). Trimming left V 3 bases short and J 7 bases short, with 7 bases between. This CDR3 contains 12 residues. The CDR3 spells CASSIGGNIQYF. CDR3 DNA, as far as it was read: TGTGCCAGTAGTATTGGAGGGAACATT. Using reference TRBV19 and TRBJ2-4 for the parts outside the CDR3, the full variable domain is DGGITQSPKYLFRKEGQNVTLSCEQNLNHDAMYWYRQDPGQGLRLIYYSQIVNDFQKGDIAEGYSVSREKKESFPLTVTSAQKNPTAFYLCASSIGGNIQYFGAGTRLSVL.

Ten or more counts support this clone. The CDR3 loop is CASSISRQGGQPQHF. The CDR3 DNA, read in part, is TGTGCCAGTAGTATTTCCCGACAGGGGGGCCAGCCC. The rearrangement joins TRBV19 to TRBJ1-5; 9 bases line up with TRBD1. The sequenced fragment ends 3 residues before the CDR3 boundary, so the rest is inferred from the germline J gene. Germline CDR1 LNHDA, CDR2 SQIVND (reference sequence). The CDR3 runs 15 residues. Losses at the gene ends were 3 bases for V and 7 bases for J; bases not matched to a gene: 7. Looking up the rest from reference TRBV19 and TRBJ1-5 gives the full variable domain: DGGITQSPKYLFRKEGQNVTLSCEQNLNHDAMYWYRQDPGQGLRLIYYSQIVNDFQKGDIAEGYSVSREKKESFPLTVTSAQKNPTAFYLCASSISRQGGQPQHFGDGTRLSIL.